This paragraph reports one TCR beta chain. The antigen is unknown. Any patient presenting with uncontrolled infection, other autoimmune disease, pregnancy or lactation was left out. Based on clinical symptoms, serum thyroxine and TRAb, thyroid ultrasound and orbital computed tomography, diagnoses were reached. This entry belongs to a study of T cells in Graves' hyperthyroidism and ophthalmopathy. Across the whole study: The initial diagnosis was the point when peripheral blood was collected, ahead of any treatment.

RNA transcripts gave rise to amplified TCR beta CDR3 regions. HTBI primers were the set used in a first-round RT-PCR of the TCR CDR3. TCRdb reanalysed the multiplex PCR reads using MiXCR and keeps one entry per CDR3 protein. Among roughly 710,000 distinct CDR3 sequences, around a third were seen once, and the ten largest hold roughly 30%. This CDR3 has 12 residues. Germline V gene data show CDR1 as DFQATT and CDR2 as SNEGSKA (reference sequence). V trimming: 3 bases; J trimming: 3 bases; junction bases outside the gene matches: 1. Points from the study as a whole: Researchers found most expanded thyroid clonotypes above 0.001 in blood as well.

This clonotype was obtained from a woman aged 40 to 49 with Graves' hyperthyroidism. Sequenced sample: blood. This chain joins TRBV20-1 and TRBJ2-7, with TRBD2 matching 8 bases. CDR3 nucleotide sequence: TGCAGTGCTAGGGCGGGGGGCTACGAGCAGTACTTC. It encodes CSARAGGYEQYF.